The next 21 T cell receptor beta chains were all read from a single sample in a study of cytomegalovirus exposure and HLA in healthy donors. Assay used: immunoSEQ multiplex PCR; TCRdb lists only in-frame clones, some missing. Here the sample spans around 240,000 clones, almost 90% being singletons. The sample comprised PBMCs. These receptors all stem from a woman younger than 35 in good health and CMV-seronegative.

The chain uses TRBV2 and TRBJ2-1, with 10 bases identical to TRBD2. Germline-derived CDR1 and CDR2 are SNHLY and FYNNEI. The CDR3 loop spans 16 amino acids. V shed 4 bases, J shed 6 bases, and the junction held 9 bases outside the gene matches. The CDR3 protein is CASSVTSSGGPNEQFF. The CDR3 region has the DNA TGTGCCAGCAGTGTAACGAGTAGCGGGGGGCCCAATGAGCAGTTCTTC.

V and J are TRBV9 and TRBJ2-3, with D perhaps matching TRBD1 (5 bases). CDR3 length: 16 amino acids. Trimming removed 0 bases at V and 1 base at J, with 12 bases between. CDR1 and CDR2 from the germline V gene are SGDLS and YYNGEE. CDR3 region: CASSVGRWTRTDTQYF. CDR3 bases: TGTGCCAGCAGCGTAGGCCGGTGGACACGCACAGATACGCAGTATTTT.

This clone appeared a single time. The V gene is TRBV6-1, the J gene TRBJ2-3; TRBD1 matches at 7 bases. The J segment lost 5 bases and the V segment lost 3 bases, leaving 5 bases of the junction unmatched. This CDR3 spans 14 amino acids. The germline gives CDR1 MNHNS, CDR2 SASEGT. The CDR3 loop reads CASSDRGTVDTQYF. The CDR3 DNA follows: TGTGCCAGCAGTGATAGGGGGACAGTAGATACGCAGTATTTT.

The gene calls are TRBV28 and TRBJ1-2; D is perhaps TRBD1 (6 bases). The CDR3 has 13 amino acids. Germline lookup yields CDR1 MDHEN and CDR2 SYDVKM. V dropped 5 bases and J dropped 6 bases, with 13 bases sitting between them. CDR3 DNA sequence: TGTGCCAGCAGTACCCAACAGGGCCATGGCTACACCTTC. Translated, it gives CASSTQQGHGYTF.

The chain employs TRBV5-4 and TRBJ2-7; D might be TRBD1 (5 bases). This CDR3 has 15 amino acids. The germline V gene has CDR1 SGHNT and CDR2 YYREEE (reference sequence). V was pared by 0 bases and J by 1 base, with 11 bases between. CDR3 sequence reads: CASSLAKGLSYEQYV. As DNA, the CDR3 is TGTGCCAGCAGCTTGGCCAAGGGGCTATCCTACGAGCAGTACGTC.

This clone appeared once. The gene calls are TRBV27 and TRBJ1-1; tentatively, D is TRBD1 (5 bases). Germline V gene data show CDR1 as MNHEY and CDR2 as SMNVEV (reference sequence). There are 12 residues in the CDR3. Trimming pared 5 bases from V and 10 bases from J, leaving 14 bases between. CDR3 nucleotides: TGTGCCAGCAGTGCTGGGGGGGTAGTAGCTTTCTTT. It translates to CASSAGGVVAFF.

The J gene is TRBJ2-5, the V gene TRBV5-1, with 7 nucleotides matching TRBD2. This CDR3 region has 15 residues. V lost 4 bases, J lost 4 bases, and 10 bases stayed unmatched. Germline-derived CDR1 and CDR2 are SGHRS and YFSETQ. The CDR3, as DNA: TGCGCCAGCAGCCGCACCGGAACGGGGGGAGAGACCCAGTACTTC. Translated: CASSRTGTGGETQYF. Full variable domain (rest looked up from reference TRBV5-1 and TRBJ2-5): KAGVTQTPRYLIKTRGQQVTLSCSPISGHRSVSWYQQTPGQGLQFLFEYFSETQRNKGNFPGRFSGRQFSNSRSEMNVSTLELGDSALYLCASSRTGTGGETQYFGPGTRLLVL.

The chain joins TRBV7-8 to TRBJ2-2; 7 nucleotides agree with TRBD1. CDR1 SGHVS and CDR2 FQNEAQ come from the germline V gene. The CDR3 contains 15 residues. V trimming: 8 bases; J trimming: 4 bases; junction bases outside the gene matches: 10. The CDR3, as DNA: TGTGCCAGCCGCCAGCGTACAGGGGCCACCGGGGAGCTGTTTTTT. Its translation is CASRQRTGATGELFF. Variable domain in full (rest from reference TRBV7-8 and TRBJ2-2): GAGVSQSPRYKVAKRGQDVALRCDPISGHVSLFWYQQALGQGPEFLTYFQNEAQLDKSGLPSDRFFAERPEGSVSTLKIQRTQQEDSAVYLCASRQRTGATGELFFGEGSRLTVL.

The chain joins TRBV5-1 to TRBJ2-7; 10 bases are shared with TRBD1. Trimming cost V 0 bases and J 7 bases; bases outside gene matches: 4. This CDR3 spans 14 amino acids. The V gene's germline CDR1 is SGHRS and CDR2 YFSETQ. CDR3 amino acids: CASSLGDRGVEQYF. The CDR3 DNA is TGCGCCAGCAGCTTGGGGGACAGGGGAGTAGAGCAGTACTTC.

The gene calls are TRBV7-9 and TRBJ2-6; D is perhaps TRBD2 (5 bases). V lost 3 bases and J lost 2, with 11 bases in between. Germline V gene sequence: CDR1 SEHNR, CDR2 FQNEAQ (reference sequence). The CDR3 is 16 amino acids. CDR3 region: CASSLVRGAGANVLTF. The CDR3 DNA sequence: TGTGCCAGCAGCTTGGTCCGGGGAGCTGGGGCCAACGTCCTGACTTTC.

The genes are TRBV27 and TRBJ2-3; the match to TRBD1 covers 8 bases. Germline V gives CDR1 MNHEY, CDR2 SMNVEV (reference sequence). Germline trimming cut 2 bases from V and 0 bases from J; bases unmatched to any gene: 13. The CDR3 contains 19 residues. This chain's CDR3 is CASSLAGGRSAVSTDTQYF. CDR3 DNA sequence: TGTGCCAGCAGTTTAGCAGGGGGCCGATCAGCGGTTAGCACAGATACGCAGTATTTT.

The V and J genes are TRBV14 and TRBJ2-1; D is perhaps TRBD1 (9 bases). The length of the CDR3 is 16 residues. V dropped 1 base and J dropped 12 bases, with 22 bases sitting between them. The germline CDR1 and CDR2 sequences are SGHDN and FVKESK. CDR3: CASSQVAGQGSRGQFF. CDR3 coding DNA: TGTGCCAGCAGCCAAGTAGCGGGACAGGGTTCACGGGGGCAGTTCTTC.

The chain is built from TRBV7-2 and TRBJ1-2, with TRBD1 matching 8 bases. After removal of 1 base from V and 5 bases from J, the junction contained 12 bases not matched to a gene. The germline V gene has CDR1 SGHTA and CDR2 FQGNSA. The CDR3 length is 17 residues. This CDR3 is CASSLVQGESFRYGYTF. CDR3 DNA: TGTGCCAGCAGCTTAGTACAGGGGGAGTCTTTCCGATATGGCTACACCTTC.

This chain links TRBV7-3 with TRBJ2-5; D is perhaps TRBD1 (6 bases). The CDR3 has 16 residues. The V end lost 2 bases, the J end lost 5 bases, and 18 bases lay between the germline ends. The V gene's germline CDR1 is SGHTA and CDR2 FQGTGA. CDR3 amino acids: CASSLSGQGLGETQYF. CDR3 sequence (DNA): TGTGCCAGCAGCTTATCCGGCCAGGGGTTGGGGGAGACCCAGTACTTC.

The chain has TRBV30 and TRBJ1-5; D is perhaps TRBD1 (5 bases). Trimming stripped 0 bases from V and 5 bases from J, with 5 bases between. The CDR3 length is 12 residues. Germline values: CDR1 GTSNPN, CDR2 SVGIG (reference sequence). For the CDR3, the DNA is TGTGCCTGGAGTGTAGGGGATCAGCCCCAGCATTTT. This encodes CAWSVGDQPQHF.

This clone turned up a few times. The V gene is TRBV19, the J gene TRBJ2-5; unclear D gene. The CDR3 consists of 13 residues. The germline CDR1 and CDR2 sequences are LNHDA and SQIVND (reference sequence). The V end was cut by 6 bases, the J end by 2 bases, with 10 bases between. In DNA form, the CDR3 reads TGTGCCAGTAGGGGCCTTGGACAAGAGACCCAGTACTTC. The encoded protein is CASRGLGQETQYF. Full variable domain (outside the CDR3, taken from reference TRBV19 and TRBJ2-5): DGGITQSPKYLFRKEGQNVTLSCEQNLNHDAMYWYRQDPGQGLRLIYYSQIVNDFQKGDIAEGYSVSREKKESFPLTVTSAQKNPTAFYLCASRGLGQETQYFGPGTRLLVL.

V gene TRBV27 combines with J gene TRBJ2-1; TRBD2 aligns across 8 bases. Germline values: CDR1 MNHEY, CDR2 SMNVEV (reference sequence). The length of the CDR3 is 15 residues. Trimming removed 0 bases from V and 4 bases from J; junction bases left unmatched: 2. The CDR3: CASSLSSGGYNEQFF. The CDR3 region has the DNA TGTGCCAGCAGTTTATCCAGCGGGGGATACAATGAGCAGTTCTTC.

The chain couples TRBV4-1 to TRBJ2-2; D unclear. CDR3 length equals 13 residues. Trimming left V 0 bases short and J 7 bases short, with 6 bases between. Germline CDR1 and CDR2: MGHRA and YSYEKL. The CDR3 here is CASSQDYGGELFF. DNA for the CDR3: TGCGCCAGCAGCCAAGATTACGGCGGGGAGCTGTTTTTT.

The chain joins TRBV27 to TRBJ2-7, with D perhaps matching TRBD2 (6 bases). The germline V gene has CDR1 MNHEY and CDR2 SMNVEV (reference sequence). The CDR3 loop spans 15 amino acids. Trimming removed 3 bases from V and 0 bases from J, with 12 bases in between. The CDR3 DNA reads as TGTGCCAGCAGTTTGGGGGGACCGGGCTCCTACGAGCAGTACTTC. Residues: CASSLGGPGSYEQYF.

The chain is built from TRBV2 and TRBJ2-3; no reliable D call. This CDR3 has 14 amino acids. Germline V gives CDR1 SNHLY, CDR2 FYNNEI. The V end was cut by 3 bases, the J end by 2 bases, with 9 bases between. The CDR3 here is CASSDTIATDTQYF. In nucleotides, the CDR3 is TGTGCCAGCAGTGATACAATCGCCACAGATACGCAGTATTTT.

V and J are TRBV7-2 and TRBJ2-2; possible D gene TRBD2, 6 bases. V lost 2 bases and J lost 4, with 11 bases in between. This CDR3 is built from 15 residues. Germline V gene lookup returns CDR1 SGHTA and CDR2 FQGNSA. DNA for the CDR3: TGTGCCAGCAGCTTAATGACTAGTACCACCGGGGAGCTGTTTTTT. Encoded protein: CASSLMTSTTGELFF.